These 22 T cell receptor beta chains were sequenced from one sample in a study of breast tumors, draining lymph nodes, adjacent tissues. TCRdb ran MiXCR on the multiplex PCR reads and lists one entry per CDR3 protein. The data hold about 94,000 distinct CDR3 sequences, with approximately 28% observed a single time. Samples came from axillary lymph nodes draining the breast cancer. Sequenced input: axillary lymph node tissue. The source of these receptors is a female donor with breast cancer. Some clones in this sample may be carry-over from other donors' samples.

This clonotype was observed many times. The chain couples TRBV7-2 to TRBJ2-3; 9 bases match TRBD1. CDR1 is SGHTA, CDR2 FQGNSA, per germline. Trimming cost V 8 bases and J 4 bases; bases outside gene matches: 7. The CDR3 spans 14 residues. CDR3 coding DNA: TGTGCCAGCCTAACGGGACAGGGTTCAGATACGCAGTATTTT. Translating gives CASLTGQGSDTQYF.

The chain joins TRBV5-7 to TRBJ2-7; maybe TRBD1 (5 bases). TRBV5-7 carries the ORF label, with uncertain function. This CDR3 is 15 amino acids long. V was shortened by 2 bases and J by 5 bases, with 17 bases between the two germline ends. DNA for the CDR3: TGTGCCAGCAGCTTCAGTTCGGACAAGGGCCACGAGCAGTACTTC. This gives the protein CASSFSSDKGHEQYF.

For this clonotype: This may stem from a read error, because a much larger clone lies one nucleotide away. The V call is TRBV9, the J call TRBJ2-7; D is tentatively TRBD1 or TRBD2 (5 bases each). There are 14 residues in the CDR3. Per the germline V gene, CDR1 is SGDLS and CDR2 is YYNGEE. As DNA, the CDR3 is TGTGCCAGCAGCTACGGACCCCTCGAAGGGGAGCAGTCCTTC. Residues: CASSYGPLEGEQSF.

A remark on this clonotype: A much more abundant neighbour one base away suggests this may be a read error. The V and J genes are TRBV20-1 and TRBJ2-1; a weak D match, TRBD2 (6 bases). The CDR3 is 15 amino acids. The germline V gene has CDR1 DFQATT and CDR2 SNEGSKA (reference sequence). Between the trimmed V and J ends, which lost 0 bases and 7 bases, there was a span of 16 bases. CDR3 amino acids: CSARDFPGAPNEQFF. CDR3 bases: TGCAGTGCTAGAGATTTCCCGGGAGCCCCTAATGAGCAGTTCTTC.

This chain uses TRBV11-2 with TRBJ2-3; D is unresolved. The CDR3 sequence is 15 residues long. V was clipped by 0 bases and J by 2 bases, with 9 bases between them. Germline lookup yields CDR1 SGHAT and CDR2 FQNNGV. CDR3 bases: TGTGCCAGCAGCTTAGAGGGCGAGCACACAGATACGCAGTATTTT. This gives the protein CASSLEGEHTDTQYF.

This clonotype was seen at least ten times. The J gene is TRBJ2-2, the V gene TRBV19, with TRBD1 as a possible D gene (6 bases). Deletions cut 5 bases from V and 7 bases from J, with 11 bases between. CDR1 and CDR2 (germline): LNHDA, SQIVND (reference sequence). This CDR3 region has 13 residues. CDR3 loop: CASSGTGFGELFF. CDR3 DNA sequence: TGTGCCAGTAGTGGCACAGGGTTCGGGGAGCTGTTTTTT. Based on the CDR3 plus reference TRBV19 and TRBJ2-2, the full variable domain is DGGITQSPKYLFRKEGQNVTLSCEQNLNHDAMYWYRQDPGQGLRLIYYSQIVNDFQKGDIAEGYSVSREKKESFPLTVTSAQKNPTAFYLCASSGTGFGELFFGEGSRLTVL.

There are many counts of this clonotype. The chain is built from TRBV7-6 and TRBJ2-7; 8 bases match TRBD2. The CDR3 loop spans 17 amino acids. Trimming at V came to 4 bases and at J to 1 base, leaving 12 bases not matched to a gene. The germline V gene encodes CDR1 SGHVS and CDR2 FNYEAQ. The CDR3 is CASSSPKAGVLSYEQYF. CDR3 coding DNA: TGTGCCAGCAGCTCCCCTAAAGCGGGAGTCTTGTCCTACGAGCAGTACTTC.

This sequence joins TRBV25-1 and TRBJ2-3, with 10 nucleotides matching TRBD2. The CDR3 sequence is 17 residues long. J gave up 4 bases and V 0 bases, and 7 bases lay outside the gene matches. Germline V lookup: CDR1 MGHDK, CDR2 SYGVNS. The CDR3 sequence is CASSEYRAGGPADTQYF. The CDR3 nucleotides are TGTGCCAGCAGTGAATATAGAGCGGGAGGGCCGGCAGATACGCAGTATTTT.

This clonotype was picked up many times. The chain has TRBV20-1 and TRBJ2-7; D is possibly TRBD1 or TRBD2 (5 bases each). This CDR3 comprises 14 residues. The V and J ends lost 4 bases and 0 bases respectively, with 13 bases between them. Germline lookup yields CDR1 DFQATT and CDR2 SNEGSKA (reference sequence). The CDR3 DNA sequence: TGCAGTGCTAACCGGGACGGCGACTCCTACGAGCAGTACTTC. It specifies CSANRDGDSYEQYF.

V and J are TRBV5-1 and TRBJ1-1; tentative D call: TRBD1 (6 bases). CDR1 and CDR2 from the germline V gene are SGHRS and YFSETQ. The CDR3 sequence is 17 residues long. Deletions cut 6 bases from V and 5 bases from J, with 26 bases between. CDR3 bases: TGCGCCAGCAACTTAATGGGGCTGCGTGGGGGCGTAACTGAAGCTTTCTTT. This sequence encodes CASNLMGLRGGVTEAFF.

The genes are TRBV6-1 and TRBJ1-5; no clear D. This CDR3 has 13 amino acids. The germline V gene encodes CDR1 MNHNS and CDR2 SASEGT. Trimming cost V 2 bases and J 7 bases, with 9 bases left between them. The CDR3 DNA reads TGTGCCAGCAGTGAATCGATGGGACAGCCCCAGCATTTT. It translates to CASSESMGQPQHF.

As for this clonotype: It may be a read error: a sequence one base away is much more abundant. As DNA, the CDR3 is TGTGCCAGCAGCCCCCGGACTACTACCTATGGCTACACCTTC. Translating it yields CASSPRTTTYGYTF. The chain employs TRBV11-3 and TRBJ1-2, with D hard to call. V lost 5 bases, J lost 4 bases, and 14 bases lay in between. Per the germline V gene, CDR1 is SGHNT and CDR2 is YENEEA. The CDR3 contains 14 residues.

This clonotype was seen at least ten times. This chain links TRBV7-3 with TRBJ2-1, with no clear D. V was shortened by 8 bases and J by 10 bases, with 12 bases between the two germline ends. The CDR3 sequence is 11 residues long. Germline V gene sequence: CDR1 SGHTA, CDR2 FQGTGA. The CDR3 nucleotides are TGTGCCAGCGGGGATTTGGGCGAGCAGTTCTTC. It codes for CASGDLGEQFF.

The V and J genes are TRBV7-9 and TRBJ1-6; 7 bases are shared with TRBD1. CDR1 and CDR2 (germline): SEHNR, FQNEAQ (reference sequence). The CDR3 loop spans 15 amino acids. Unmatched junction bases numbered 9, after V lost 5 bases and J lost 8 bases. The CDR3 reads CASSIPGQIDSPLHF. CDR3 DNA: TGTGCCAGCAGCATACCGGGACAGATAGATTCACCCCTCCACTTT.

This clonotype occurred many times. J is TRBJ1-4 and V is TRBV30; D perhaps matches TRBD1 (5 bases). Germline values: CDR1 GTSNPN, CDR2 SVGIG (reference sequence). V was cut by 1 base and J by 2 bases, with 17 bases left in between. The CDR3 sequence is 17 residues long. For the CDR3, the DNA is TGTGCCTGGAGTGATAGGGACGGCCCGGAGACTAATGAAAAACTGTTTTTT. Its translation is CAWSDRDGPETNEKLFF. Full variable domain (outside the CDR3, taken from reference TRBV30 and TRBJ1-4): SQTIHQWPATLVQPVGSPLSLECTVEGTSNPNLYWYRQAAGRGLQLLFYSVGIGQISSEVPQNLSASRPQDRQFILSSKKLLLSDSGFYLCAWSDRDGPETNEKLFFGSGTQLSVL.

There are many counts of this clonotype. The chain carries TRBV12-3 or TRBV12-4 and TRBJ2-7; D unclear. The length of the CDR3 is 14 residues. V was pared by 3 bases and J by 6 bases, with 15 bases between. CDR3 protein: CASSFHAVGPEQYF. The CDR3, as DNA: TGTGCCAGCAGTTTCCATGCGGTAGGTCCCGAGCAGTACTTC.

This clonotype appeared a few times. The conserved phenylalanine or tryptophan normally closing the CDR3 is absent here, so this likely arose from a read error. The genes are TRBV7-9 and TRBJ2-1, with TRBD2 identical over 7 bases. The germline CDR1 and CDR2 sequences are SEHNR and FQNEAQ (reference sequence). Trimming at V came to 3 bases and at J to 3 bases, leaving 2 bases not matched to a gene. The CDR3 has 14 residues. The DNA for the CDR3 is TGTGCCAGCAGCTTCGGCGGGAGCTACAATGAGCAGTTCCTC. Amino acid sequence: CASSFGGSYNEQFL.

The V call is TRBV11-2, the J call TRBJ2-5; tentative D call: TRBD1 (5 bases). V dropped 1 base and J dropped 5 bases, with 17 bases sitting between them. This CDR3 is built from 16 residues. CDR1 is SGHAT and CDR2 is FQNNGV in the germline V gene. The CDR3 DNA reads as TGTGCCAGCAGCTTAGCTGCGACAGCGCTGGGGGAGACCCAGTACTTC. Protein sequence: CASSLAATALGETQYF.

The sample holds many counts of this clonotype. The chain links TRBV4-1 to TRBJ2-1, with TRBD1 matching 9 bases. Trimming at V came to 4 bases and at J to 8 bases, leaving 9 bases not matched to a gene. Germline loops: CDR1 MGHRA, CDR2 YSYEKL. The CDR3 consists of 15 residues. CDR3: CASSLTIQGAYEQFF. The CDR3 DNA reads TGCGCCAGCAGCCTAACCATACAGGGGGCGTATGAGCAGTTCTTC.

This clonotype was recorded at least ten times. This chain joins TRBV7-9 and TRBJ2-7; perhaps TRBD2 as D (5 bases). Trimming removed 5 bases from V and 3 bases from J, with 8 bases in between. CDR1 is SEHNR and CDR2 is FQNEAQ in the germline V gene (reference sequence). This CDR3 comprises 12 residues. Here the CDR3 reads CASSTDYYEQYF. The CDR3, as DNA: TGTGCCAGCAGCACCGACTACTACGAGCAGTACTTC.

This clonotype showed up many times. With a much larger clone just one base away, this may be a read error. This sequence joins TRBV7-2 and TRBJ1-2, with TRBD1 matching over 7 bases. The V gene's germline CDR1 is SGHTA and CDR2 FQGNSA. This CDR3 contains 15 residues. CDR3 sequence: CASSLVWDSDYGYPF. The CDR3 nucleotides are TGTGCCAGCAGCTTAGTATGGGACAGCGACTATGGCTACCCCTTC.

This clonotype has at least ten counts. This rearrangement joins TRBV6-5 to TRBJ1-3, with a weak D call TRBD1 (6 bases). The CDR3 consists of 16 residues. Trimming pared 2 bases from V and 0 bases from J, leaving 11 bases between. The germline gives CDR1 MNHEY, CDR2 SVGAGI. CDR3 protein: CASSYGTPYSGNTIYF. CDR3 coding DNA: TGTGCCAGCAGTTACGGGACACCCTACTCTGGAAACACCATATATTTT.